These 31 T cell receptor beta chains share one sample of origin, sequenced in a study of cytomegalovirus exposure and HLA in healthy donors. The PCR employed 60 Vbeta primers together with 13 Jbeta primers. Clones were read by immunoSEQ multiplex PCR, and TCRdb kept only the in-frame ones, dropping some. In the table there are about 59,000 clones, about four fifths of which are singletons. The sample was PBMCs. Receptors originate from a young man in good health and CMV-seropositive.

This rearrangement joins TRBV25-1 to TRBJ1-6; D is possibly TRBD1 (6 bases). V lost 10 bases, J lost 4 bases, and 14 bases lay in between. Germline V gene sequence: CDR1 MGHDK, CDR2 SYGVNS. This CDR3 has 14 residues. CDR3 loop: CANPQGEYNSPLHF. As DNA, the CDR3 is TGTGCCAATCCACAGGGAGAGTATAATTCACCCCTCCACTTT.

The rearrangement joins TRBV5-1 to TRBJ1-6; D perhaps matches TRBD1 (6 bases). V was trimmed by 0 bases and J by 8 bases, leaving 15 bases between them. The CDR3 runs to 16 residues. In germline, CDR1 is SGHRS, CDR2 YFSETQ. CDR3 bases: TGCGCCAGCAGCTTGGAGGGGGACCTTATCGATTCACCCCTCCACTTT. It is translated as CASSLEGDLIDSPLHF.

The chain has TRBV5-4 and TRBJ1-3; 11 nucleotides match TRBD1. This CDR3 has 15 residues. V shed 4 bases and J 4 bases; nucleotides not matched to a gene: 4. Germline V gene sequence: CDR1 SGHNT, CDR2 YYREEE (reference sequence). CDR3 amino acids: CASSPGTGGGNTIYF. CDR3 DNA: TGTGCCAGCAGCCCCGGGACAGGGGGAGGAAACACCATATATTTT.

Comments on this clone: Compared with germline, one end of the junction differs, possibly owing to a read error. The chain carries TRBV7-9 and TRBJ2-7; 7 bases map to TRBD1. This CDR3 is 16 amino acids long. From germline, CDR1 is SEHNR and CDR2 FQNEAQ (reference sequence). Here the CDR3 DNA reads TGTTCCAGCAGCTTGGGACAGTGGTTAGAGGTCTACGAGCAGTACTTC. It translates to CSSSLGQWLEVYEQYF.

This clone has more than one count but fewer than ten. The chain is built from TRBV2 and TRBJ2-7, with D possibly TRBD1 on 6 matching bases. The CDR3 spans 13 residues. The germline gives CDR1 SNHLY, CDR2 FYNNEI. V was cut by 6 bases and J by 2 bases, with 11 bases left in between. CDR3 in DNA: TGTGCCAGCAGCAGGGACACCACCTACGAGCAGTACTTC. Protein: CASSRDTTYEQYF.

In DNA, the CDR3 is TGTGCCAGCAGCGTAGTAGTTGACTCGCTGGATACGCAGTATTTT. The encoded protein is CASSVVVDSLDTQYF. This chain uses TRBV9 with TRBJ2-3; D is unclear. CDR1 is SGDLS and CDR2 is YYNGEE in the germline V gene. The CDR3 spans 15 residues. The V end lost 0 bases, the J end lost 6 bases, and 14 bases lay between the germline ends.

The V gene is TRBV19, the J gene TRBJ1-5; a possible D gene is TRBD1 (5 bases). Germline values: CDR1 LNHDA, CDR2 SQIVND (reference sequence). The V and J ends lost 8 bases and 7 bases respectively, with 12 bases between them. The CDR3 sequence is 12 residues long. CDR3 sequence: CASGDSGQPQHF. CDR3 DNA sequence: TGTGCCAGTGGGGATTCAGGGCAGCCCCAGCATTTT.

The chain recombines TRBV28 with TRBJ1-1; 10 bases agree with TRBD1. There are 16 residues in the CDR3. CDR1 is MDHEN, CDR2 SYDVKM, per germline. After removal of 8 bases from V and 1 base from J, the junction contained 10 bases not matched to a gene. CDR3 DNA: TGTGCCAGCGACTGGGACAGGGGCGAACCGAACACTGAAGCTTTCTTT. It specifies CASDWDRGEPNTEAFF.

This chain connects TRBV4-2 to TRBJ2-7; 9 nucleotides align to TRBD1. Unmatched junction bases numbered 6, after V lost 0 bases and J lost 0 bases. This CDR3 spans 17 amino acids. Germline loops: CDR1 LGHNA, CDR2 YNFKEQ. The CDR3 sequence is CASSQEGSQGASYEQYF. CDR3 DNA: TGTGCCAGCAGCCAAGAAGGTTCACAGGGGGCCTCCTACGAGCAGTACTTC.

The chain recombines TRBV5-6 with TRBJ2-5, with no clear D. Matching the DNA end better, TRBJ2-7 makes the J call doubtful. Germline V gene lookup returns CDR1 SGHDT and CDR2 YYEEEE. The CDR3 totals 15 residues. The CDR3 reads CASSSTGQQPREQYF. CDR3 nucleotide sequence: TGTGCCAGCAGCTCGACGGGTCAGCAGCCACGCGAGCAGTACTTC.

This clone appeared once. For the CDR3, the DNA is TGCGCCAGCAGCTCATCAAGGGGACTCCGCACCCAAGAGACCCAGTACTTC. Its translation: CASSSSRGLRTQETQYF. This chain links TRBV5-1 with TRBJ2-5, with D perhaps TRBD2 (6 bases). Germline V gene sequence: CDR1 SGHRS, CDR2 YFSETQ. The CDR3 covers 17 residues. V was clipped by 3 bases and J by 1 base, with 19 bases between them.

This chain connects TRBV5-8 to TRBJ2-7, with 7 bases aligning to TRBD1. Germline V gives CDR1 SGHTS, CDR2 YDEGEE. The junction had 3 bases not matched to a gene; V was cut back by 0 bases and J by 3 bases. The CDR3 has 14 residues. The CDR3 is CASSLGTGRYEQYF. The CDR3 DNA reads as TGTGCCAGCAGCTTGGGGACAGGACGCTACGAGCAGTACTTC.

The chain employs TRBV7-2 and TRBJ1-1; D is perhaps TRBD1 (6 bases). The CDR3 sequence is 15 residues long. Germline V gives CDR1 SGHTA, CDR2 FQGNSA. With 10 bases removed from V and 0 bases from J, the gap between germline ends came to 18 bases. DNA of the CDR3: TGTGCCACCCTCCCTTGGGGGGGGCTGAACACTGAAGCTTTCTTT. Protein sequence: CATLPWGGLNTEAFF.

V and J are TRBV4-3 and TRBJ2-7; D unclear. The CDR3 has 14 amino acids. With 2 bases removed from V and 4 bases from J, the gap between germline ends came to 12 bases. CDR1 and CDR2 (germline): LGHNA, YSLEER. CDR3 sequence reads: CASSQISGSYEQYF. As DNA, the CDR3 is TGCGCCAGCAGCCAAATTTCAGGTTCTTACGAGCAGTACTTC.

Only a few counts were recorded for this clone. The chain uses TRBV9 and TRBJ1-6; 7 positions match TRBD1. This CDR3 has 15 amino acids. V gave up 0 bases and J gave up 9 bases; unmatched junction bases: 6. The germline CDR1 and CDR2 sequences are SGDLS and YYNGEE. CDR3 amino acids: CASSVGGRTGSPLHF. CDR3 bases: TGTGCCAGCAGCGTAGGAGGCAGGACAGGTTCACCCCTCCACTTT.

The CDR3 loop reads CSVRKSGGRETQYF. The CDR3 DNA reads as TGCAGCGTCCGGAAAAGCGGGGGGAGGGAGACCCAGTACTTC. This chain links TRBV29-1 with TRBJ2-5, with 9 bases fitting TRBD2. This CDR3 has 14 amino acids. Germline CDR1 is SQVTM and CDR2 is ANQGSEA. With 6 bases clipped from V and 5 bases from J, the junction kept 10 bases outside the gene matches. Together with reference TRBV29-1 and TRBJ2-5, the CDR3 gives the full variable domain: SAVISQKPSRDICQRGTSLTIQCQVDSQVTMMFWYRQQPGQSLTLIATANQGSEATYESGFVIDKFPISRPNLTFSTLTVSNMSPEDSSIYLCSVRKSGGRETQYFGPGTRLLVL.

The rearrangement links TRBV15 to TRBJ2-2, with D maybe TRBD2 (5 bases). Germline CDR1 LNHNV, CDR2 YYDKDF (reference sequence). V was cut by 3 bases and J by 6 bases, with 14 bases left in between. The CDR3 loop spans 15 amino acids. CDR3: CATSSRGVEAGELFF. CDR3 coding DNA: TGTGCCACCAGCAGCCGTGGAGTGGAGGCCGGGGAGCTGTTTTTT.

The chain is built from TRBV9 and TRBJ2-7; 7 nucleotides agree with TRBD1. This CDR3 spans 15 amino acids. V lost 3 bases and J lost 6; bases outside the gene matches: 12. Germline CDR1 reads SGDLS; CDR2 reads YYNGEE. The CDR3 sequence: CASSGRTGMGTEQYF. The CDR3 DNA sequence: TGTGCCAGCAGCGGTCGGACAGGAATGGGTACCGAGCAGTACTTC.

This chain joins TRBV28 and TRBJ2-3; D remains ambiguous. This CDR3 contains 13 residues. The V end lost 2 bases, the J end lost 0 bases, and 3 bases lay between the germline ends. CDR1 is MDHEN and CDR2 is SYDVKM in the germline V gene. CDR3 nucleotide sequence: TGTGCCAGCAGTTTAGGCAGCACAGATACGCAGTATTTT. It encodes CASSLGSTDTQYF.

CDR3 in DNA: TGTGCCTCAGCCGGTGCTAGCGGGGGGGGTTACAATGAGCAGTTCTTC. Encoded protein: CASAGASGGGYNEQFF. The rearrangement uses TRBV28 and TRBJ2-1; TRBD2 matches 12 bases. V trimming: 11 bases; J trimming: 4 bases; junction bases outside the gene matches: 12. Germline V lookup: CDR1 MDHEN, CDR2 SYDVKM. The CDR3 length is 16 residues.

In its sample, this clone was seen a few times. This sequence joins TRBV19 and TRBJ1-1; D ambiguous. V was trimmed by 3 bases and J by 0 bases, leaving 17 bases between them. CDR1 is LNHDA and CDR2 is SQIVND in the germline V gene (reference sequence). The CDR3 is 17 residues long. The CDR3 protein is CASSISIRITLNTEAFF. CDR3 sequence (DNA): TGTGCCAGTAGTATCTCTATTCGCATAACCCTGAACACTGAAGCTTTCTTT.

This clone was seen once. The rearrangement joins TRBV30 to TRBJ2-7, with D perhaps matching TRBD1 (7 bases). In germline, CDR1 is GTSNPN, CDR2 SVGIG (reference sequence). The germline V and J ends were trimmed by 5 bases and 0 bases, with 14 bases remaining between them. The CDR3 has 14 amino acids. For the CDR3, the DNA is TGTGCCTGGGGGCGGGACAGCTACTCCTACGAGCAGTACTTC. This codes for CAWGRDSYSYEQYF. Combining the CDR3 with reference TRBV30 and TRBJ2-7 gives the whole variable domain SQTIHQWPATLVQPVGSPLSLECTVEGTSNPNLYWYRQAAGRGLQLLFYSVGIGQISSEVPQNLSASRPQDRQFILSSKKLLLSDSGFYLCAWGRDSYSYEQYFGPGTRLTVT.

The chain combines TRBV5-5 with TRBJ2-7; the match to TRBD1 covers 9 bases. From germline, CDR1 is SGHKS and CDR2 YYEKEE (reference sequence). V gave up 4 bases and J gave up 10 bases; unmatched junction bases: 12. This CDR3 region has 14 residues. The CDR3 bases are TGTGCCAGCAGCCCTGGGACAGGGCAGGCAAAACAGTACTTC. Protein product: CASSPGTGQAKQYF.

This chain connects TRBV28 to TRBJ1-1; D not resolved. The V and J ends lost 3 bases and 0 bases respectively, with 11 bases between them. This CDR3 is 15 amino acids long. Germline V CDR1 and CDR2: MDHEN, SYDVKM. The CDR3: CASSLPAPMNTEAFF. The DNA for the CDR3 is TGTGCCAGCAGTTTGCCCGCCCCTATGAACACTGAAGCTTTCTTT.

The chain joins TRBV18 to TRBJ1-2; 9 bases are a match to TRBD1. Per germline, CDR1 KGHSH and CDR2 LQKENI. After removal of 3 bases from V and 4 bases from J, the junction contained 0 bases not matched to a gene. This CDR3 has 13 amino acids. The CDR3 nucleotides read TGTGCCAGCTCACCGGACAGGGGCTATGGCTACACCTTC. Translation gives CASSPDRGYGYTF.

This clone has a handful of counts. The chain combines TRBV28 with TRBJ1-6; 9 nucleotides align to TRBD1. This CDR3 is 15 amino acids long. Trimming cost V 7 bases and J 4 bases; bases outside gene matches: 5. Germline CDR1 and CDR2: MDHEN and SYDVKM. CDR3 sequence (DNA): TGTGCCAGCATACGGACAGGGGCATATAATTCACCCCTCCACTTT. It specifies CASIRTGAYNSPLHF.

Notes on this clone: The same CDR3 can be traced to other DNA sequences in this sample. This chain connects TRBV5-1 to TRBJ1-2; 12 bases fit TRBD1. The CDR3 is 15 residues long. V trimming: 2 bases; J trimming: 8 bases; junction bases outside the gene matches: 7. The germline CDR1 and CDR2 sequences are SGHRS and YFSETQ. The chain's CDR3 is CASSLAGTGGEGYTF. For the CDR3, the DNA is TGCGCCAGCAGCTTAGCCGGGACAGGGGGCGAAGGCTACACCTTC.

The chain links TRBV10-3 to TRBJ2-3; possible D gene TRBD1, 5 bases. Germline CDR1 reads ENHRY; CDR2 reads SYGVKD. The CDR3 sequence is 14 residues long. The V and J ends lost 0 bases and 1 base respectively, with 5 bases between them. Written as DNA, the CDR3 is TGTGCCATCAGTGAGTCGGGGCGCACAGATACGCAGTATTTT. Translated: CAISESGRTDTQYF.

This clone appeared once. The chain joins TRBV7-7 to TRBJ1-5; weak D call: TRBD1 (5 bases). Germline V gene data show CDR1 as SSHAT and CDR2 as FNYEAQ (reference sequence). This CDR3 is built from 16 residues. Trimming removed 6 bases from V and 0 bases from J, with 15 bases in between. The CDR3 DNA sequence: TGTGCCAGCAGTTATACAGGAGAGGCTAGCAATCAGCCCCAGCATTTT. Amino acid sequence: CASSYTGEASNQPQHF.

The V call is TRBV15, the J call TRBJ1-1; 11 bases agree with TRBD1. Trimming removed 1 base from V and 5 bases from J; junction bases left unmatched: 3. This CDR3 contains 15 residues. Germline V CDR1 and CDR2: LNHNV, YYDKDF (reference sequence). Written as DNA, the CDR3 is TGTGCCACCAGCAGAGCGGGACAGGGGGTGACTGAAGCTTTCTTT. Amino acids: CATSRAGQGVTEAFF.

J is TRBJ2-1 and V is TRBV6-5; TRBD1 matches at 8 bases. This CDR3 has 16 residues. From germline, CDR1 is MNHEY and CDR2 SVGAGI. With 0 bases clipped from V and 12 bases from J, the junction kept 13 bases outside the gene matches. CDR3 protein: CASSYSVTGDSIVQFF. The CDR3 nucleotides read TGTGCCAGCAGTTACTCGGTGACAGGGGACTCCATTGTGCAGTTCTTC.